This T cell receptor delta chain derives from a study of Vδ1+ human thymocytes. Note on this clone: Its target is unknown.

Germline loops: CDR1 TSWWSYY, CDR2 QGS. The germline V and J ends were trimmed by 2 bases and 3 bases, with 19 bases remaining between them. The CDR3 has 17 amino acids. Study-wide findings and caveats: Highly polyclonal TRG and TRD repertoires with Gaussian CDR3 length distributions appeared in thymus. Thymic delta-chain repertoires held roughly 20% Vdelta2 sequences and few Vdelta3, despite high sort purity.

The template was reverse-transcribed extracted RNA. Multiplex PCR used pooled V-gene forward primers and a constant-region reverse primer to amplify CDR3s. TCRdb ran CATT on the multiplex PCR reads. The sample contains roughly 50,000 delta-chain clones, around 15% of which appear only once. The sequence was collected from a boy under two years old who had congenital heart surgery. Sequencing was done on a sample of Vdelta1+ gamma-delta thymocytes from the thymus. The subset denotes: FACS-sorted CD3+ TCRalphabeta- TCRVdelta1+ TCRVdelta2- thymocytes. This chain links TRDV1 with TRDJ1; D might be TRDD3 (6 bases). The DNA of the CDR3 is TGTGCTCTTGGGGAAGAGTCGGGCTGGGGAGGCGCCGATAAACTCATCTTT. This encodes CALGEESGWGGADKLIF.